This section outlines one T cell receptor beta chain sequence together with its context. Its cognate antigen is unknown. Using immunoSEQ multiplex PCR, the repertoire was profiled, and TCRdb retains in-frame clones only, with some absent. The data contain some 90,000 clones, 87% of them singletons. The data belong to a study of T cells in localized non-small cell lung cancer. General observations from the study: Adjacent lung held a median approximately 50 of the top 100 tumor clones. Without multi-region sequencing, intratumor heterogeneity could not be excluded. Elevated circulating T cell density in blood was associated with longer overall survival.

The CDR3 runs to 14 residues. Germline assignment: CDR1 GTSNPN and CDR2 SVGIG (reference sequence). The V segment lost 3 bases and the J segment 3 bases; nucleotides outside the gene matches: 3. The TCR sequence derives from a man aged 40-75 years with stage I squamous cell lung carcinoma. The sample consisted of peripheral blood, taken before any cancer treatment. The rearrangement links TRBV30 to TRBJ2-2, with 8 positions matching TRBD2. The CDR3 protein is CAWRRGGYTGELFF. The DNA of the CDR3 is TGTGCCTGGAGACGGGGGGGTTACACCGGGGAGCTGTTTTTT.